A selection of T cell receptor beta chains follows, all from one sample in a study of cytomegalovirus exposure and HLA in healthy donors. The repertoire was sequenced with immunoSEQ multiplex PCR; TCRdb's copy has only in-frame clones and lacks some. Here the sample spans roughly 160,000 clones, roughly four fifths being singletons. The specimen was PBMCs. Every receptor here comes from a man in his 60s in good health and CMV-seronegative. CDR3s include the opening cysteine and the closing phenylalanine or tryptophan. A D gene is named only where the DNA matches it firmly. Part of the rows lack a size; the others show once, few, many or a class for expanded clones.

D gene,J gene,clone size,V gene,CDR3 DNA,CDR3 protein
TRBD2,TRBJ2-7,.,TRBV6-5,TGTGCCAGCAGTTACTCCGGCGGGGGAGTCTACGAGCAGTACTTC,CASSYSGGGVYEQYF
.,TRBJ2-1,.,TRBV7-3,TGTGCCAGCAGCTTAACAGGGGCTGGGCGACGGGAGCAGTTCTTC,CASSLTGAGRREQFF
.,TRBJ2-5,.,TRBV2,TGTGCCAGCACGGAGGGAGAGACCCAGTACTTC,CASTEGETQYF
.,TRBJ2-5,once,TRBV15,TGTGCCACCGGCCTGGCACCCCAAGAGACCCAGTACTTC,CATGLAPQETQYF
.,TRBJ2-1,.,TRBV7-6,TGTGCCAGCAGCTTAATGGGGTGGGAGGACAATGAGCAGTTCTTC,CASSLMGWEDNEQFF
TRBD1,TRBJ2-7,once,TRBV6-1,TGTGCCAGCAGTGACCGACAGGGGTACGAGCAGTACTTC,CASSDRQGYEQYF
.,TRBJ1-6,.,TRBV13,TGTGCCAGCAGCCTTGAGAATTCACCCCTCCACTTT,CASSLENSPLHF
TRBD1,TRBJ2-7,.,TRBV2,TGTGCCATGTCGGGACAGGGGGCCTACGAGCAGTACTTC,CAMSGQGAYEQYF
TRBD1,TRBJ1-1,few,TRBV14,TGTGCCAGCAGCCCACAGGGGTGGGGCACTGAAGCTTTCTTT,CASSPQGWGTEAFF
.,TRBJ2-7,.,TRBV6-6,TGTGCCAGCAGTTATGGGCAGTCCTACGAGCAGTACTTC,CASSYGQSYEQYF
TRBD1,TRBJ2-7,.,TRBV7-8,TGTGCCAGCAGCTTATCCTTCTCCGGGACAGGCCACTACGAGCAGTACTTC,CASSLSFSGTGHYEQYF
TRBD1,TRBJ2-7,.,TRBV5-1,TGCGCCAGCAGCTATGGGACAGGGGGAGTGTGGGAGCAGTACTTC,CASSYGTGGVWEQYF
.,TRBJ1-6,.,TRBV5-4,TGTGCCAGCAGCTTGGGGCAGGGTTTGGGAAATTCACCCCTCCACTTT,CASSLGQGLGNSPLHF
.,TRBJ1-1,.,TRBV5-1,TGCGCCAGCAGTCCCAGCGGGGGCCCTACGAGCACTGAAGCTTTCTTT,CASSPSGGPTSTEAFF
.,TRBJ1-5,.,TRBV7-2,TGTGCCAGCAGCATACCGTCGGTTGGCAATCAGCCCCAGCATTTT,CASSIPSVGNQPQHF
.,TRBJ2-1,.,TRBV5-4,TGTGCCAGCAGCTTCGGAGGGGTTCAGGCCTACAATGAGCAGTTCTTC,CASSFGGVQAYNEQFF
TRBD2,TRBJ2-1,.,TRBV7-9,TGTGCCAGCAGCCCGACCGTTACCGGGACTAGCGGGGGGTACAATGAGCAGTTCTTC,CASSPTVTGTSGGYNEQFF
.,TRBJ2-7,.,TRBV27,TGTGCCAGCACCTCGCATCTGGGTCGGAGTCCCTACGAGCAGTACTTC,CASTSHLGRSPYEQYF
TRBD1,TRBJ1-4,.,TRBV6-1,TGTGCCAGCAATAGACAGGGGTCAACTAATGAAAAACTGTTTTTT,CASNRQGSTNEKLFF
.,TRBJ1-6,.,TRBV5-6,TGTGCCAGCAGCTTGGGGCGCAGGGCCACACCCCTCCACTTT,CASSLGRRATPLHF
TRBD2,TRBJ2-5,.,TRBV18,TGTGCCAGCTCACCCAGCGCGGGAGGAGGGCAAGAGACCCAGTACTTC,CASSPSAGGGQETQYF
.,TRBJ2-5,once,TRBV4-3,TGCGCCAGCAGCCCCACCCGAAGTGGGCTAGAGACCCAGTACTTC,CASSPTRSGLETQYF
.,TRBJ2-5,.,TRBV6-1,TGTGCCAGCAGACTGCAAGAGACCCAGTACTTC,CASRLQETQYF
TRBD1,TRBJ2-1,.,TRBV25-1,TGTGCCAGCAGTGAAGGGACAGGGATTCTCAATGAGCAGTTCTTC,CASSEGTGILNEQFF
.,TRBJ1-1,.,TRBV6-6,TGTGCCAGCAGTTACGGCGGAGGGAAAACTGAAGCTTTCTTT,CASSYGGGKTEAFF
.,TRBJ2-5,.,TRBV5-1,TGCGCCAGCAGCTTCACTAGCTTTCAAGAGACCCAGTACTTC,CASSFTSFQETQYF
.,TRBJ2-5,.,TRBV7-2,TGTGCCAGCAGCCGGGGTTTCCAAGAGACCCAGTACTTC,CASSRGFQETQYF
.,TRBJ1-5,.,TRBV27,TGTGCCAGCAACCTGACTTATAGCAATCAGCCCCAGCATTTT,CASNLTYSNQPQHF
.,TRBJ1-6,.,TRBV30,TGTGCCTGGAGTGTTCACTCCTATAATTCACCCCTCCACTTT,CAWSVHSYNSPLHF
.,TRBJ2-1,.,TRBV13,TGTGCCAGCAGCTTAGGAGGGGGAAATGAGCAGTTCTTC,CASSLGGGNEQFF
.,TRBJ2-2,.,TRBV10-2,TGCGCCAGCAGTGAGCAGCGGTTATCTCGCGGGGAGCTGTTTTTT,CASSEQRLSRGELFF
.,TRBJ2-7,.,TRBV21-1,TGTGCCAGCAGCAAATCCGGGACAGCATACGAGCAGTACTTC,CASSKSGTAYEQYF
.,TRBJ2-1,.,TRBV19,TGTGCCAGTAGGAACAGCCATGAGCAGTTCTTC,CASRNSHEQFF
.,TRBJ1-1,.,TRBV19,TGTGCCAGTAGTATAGATTCAACAGCTGAAGCTTTCTTT,CASSIDSTAEAFF
TRBD2,TRBJ2-6,.,TRBV9,TGTGCCAGCAGCGTATACGATGGGGGGGGAACTGGGGCCAACGTCCTGACTTTC,CASSVYDGGGTGANVLTF
TRBD2,TRBJ2-1,.,TRBV7-9,TGTGCCAGCAGCCAGCTAGCGGGAGTTGGCAATGAGCAGTTCTTC,CASSQLAGVGNEQFF
TRBD2,TRBJ2-7,once,TRBV7-2,TGTGCCAGCAGCTTAGTTGGGGAGGGAGCGGGCTCCTACGAGCAGTACTTC,CASSLVGEGAGSYEQYF
TRBD1,TRBJ2-7,.,TRBV2,TGTGCCAGCAGTGGACAGGGATACGAGCAGTACTTC,CASSGQGYEQYF
TRBD1,TRBJ1-1,.,TRBV6-5,TGTGCCAGCAGGGCAAACCCGACAGGGAGGAGAGCTTTCTTT,CASRANPTGRRAFF
.,TRBJ2-2,.,TRBV6-1,TGTGCCAGCGCGGGGACAGAAAACACCGGGGAGCTGTTTTTT,CASAGTENTGELFF
TRBD1,TRBJ2-7,.,TRBV7-9,TGTTCCAGCGGGGACAGGGACCTTAGGGAGCAGTACTTC,CSSGDRDLREQYF
TRBD1,TRBJ2-5,.,TRBV11-2,TGTGCCAGCAGCTCACAGGACAGGGGGCGCAGGGAGACCCAGTACTTC,CASSSQDRGRRETQYF
TRBD2,TRBJ2-7,.,TRBV28,TGTGCCAGCAGCCTAGCGGAGACAGACCTCTCCTACGAGCAGTACTTC,CASSLAETDLSYEQYF
.,TRBJ1-2,once,TRBV5-8,TGTGCCAGCAGCTTCCAGCGGGTAAAAGGCTACACCTTC,CASSFQRVKGYTF
TRBD1,TRBJ2-7,once,TRBV7-2,TGTGCCAGCAGCTTAGACGGGACAGTTACCTACGAGCAGTACTTC,CASSLDGTVTYEQYF
.,TRBJ1-3,.,TRBV15,TGTGCCACCAGCAGAGATAAGGGGGCTGGAAACACCATATATTTT,CATSRDKGAGNTIYF
TRBD2,TRBJ2-1,.,TRBV5-5,TGTGCCAGCAGCTCCGGTGGGGGGGCCTACAATGAGCAGTTCTTC,CASSSGGGAYNEQFF
.,TRBJ2-3,.,TRBV5-1,TGCGCCAGCAGCTTGGGCCAGTTCCCTAGCACAGATACGCAGTATTTT,CASSLGQFPSTDTQYF
TRBD2,TRBJ2-2,.,TRBV12-5,TGTGCTAGTGCCATCGGGGGGGGGAACACCGGGGAGCTGTTTTTT,CASAIGGGNTGELFF
.,TRBJ1-4,.,TRBV30,TGTGCCTGGAGCGCCGGGGGGACGGATGAAAAACTGTTTTTT,CAWSAGGTDEKLFF
.,TRBJ2-5,few,TRBV11-2,TGTGCCAGCTTGGGGGGGGCGTTGAGAGAGACCCAGTACTTC,CASLGGALRETQYF
.,TRBJ2-3,few,TRBV25-1,TGTGCCAGCAGTGAGGTTGGCAGTTCAGATACGCAGTATTTT,CASSEVGSSDTQYF